Below, 6 T cell receptor beta chains from the same sample are listed, as sequenced in a study of blood T cell repertoires in COVID-19. Libraries were prepared by immunoSEQ multiplex PCR; TCRdb keeps only in-frame clonotypes and omits some of them. The table records 130,000 or so clones, around nine tenths of them present only once. The sample comprised peripheral blood. The receptors derive from a woman aged 55-70 years with acute or convalescent COVID-19.

This clone was detected only once. The chain is built from TRBV5-4 and TRBJ1-2; TRBD1 matches 10 bases. The CDR3 runs 16 residues. Trimming cost V 2 bases and J 5 bases; bases outside gene matches: 9. Looked up from germline, CDR1 is SGHNT and CDR2 is YYREEE (reference sequence). The CDR3 DNA follows: TGTGCCAGCAGCTTCGCCGGGACAGGGGTGATATATGGCTACACCTTC. This sequence encodes CASSFAGTGVIYGYTF.

This sequence joins TRBV5-1 and TRBJ2-3; the D gene is possibly TRBD2 (5 bases). Trimming cost V 0 bases and J 0 bases, with 11 bases left between them. The CDR3 has 16 residues. Germline V gives CDR1 SGHRS, CDR2 YFSETQ. The CDR3 bases are TGCGCCAGCAGCTTGGCGGGGAGTCCAAGCACAGATACGCAGTATTTT. Amino acid sequence: CASSLAGSPSTDTQYF.

This sequence joins TRBV6-5 and TRBJ2-7, with D perhaps matching TRBD1 (6 bases). CDR3 length equals 14 residues. Between the trimmed V and J ends, which lost 0 bases and 5 bases, there was a span of 11 bases. Germline values: CDR1 MNHEY, CDR2 SVGAGI. The CDR3: CASSYSTAGDEQYF. Written as DNA, the CDR3 is TGTGCCAGCAGTTACTCGACGGCAGGGGACGAGCAGTACTTC.

The chain uses TRBV6-5 and TRBJ1-4; TRBD1 might be the D (6 bases). With 2 bases removed from V and 8 bases from J, the gap between germline ends came to 15 bases. Germline V gives CDR1 MNHEY, CDR2 SVGAGI. The CDR3 contains 15 residues. CDR3 sequence reads: CASSYKGGVNEKLFF. DNA for the CDR3: TGTGCCAGCAGTTACAAAGGGGGAGTCAACGAAAAACTGTTTTTT.

The table lists this clone with a count of one. This chain uses TRBV6-6 with TRBJ1-1; D remains unclear. Looked up from germline, CDR1 is MNHNY and CDR2 is SVGAGI (reference sequence). Trimming shortened V by 0 bases and J by 5 bases, and 7 bases separated the two germline ends. This CDR3 contains 13 residues. For the CDR3, the DNA is TGTGCCAGCAGTTACTCTGCCGGGACTGAAGCTTTCTTT. It translates to CASSYSAGTEAFF.

This chain links TRBV7-3 with TRBJ1-5; 9 bases are shared with TRBD1. The J segment lost 7 bases and the V segment lost 4 bases, leaving 5 bases of the junction unmatched. CDR1 and CDR2 (germline): SGHTA, FQGTGA. There are 14 residues in the CDR3. This CDR3 is CASSSGQGGQPQHF. CDR3 coding DNA: TGTGCCAGCAGCTCGGGACAGGGTGGCCAGCCCCAGCATTTT.